The T cell receptor (beta chain) described here comes from a study of T cell repertoires in cytomegalovirus infection. Looking at the study overall: CMV infection plus the matching HLA type was flagged by public TCR beta signatures.

As for this clonotype: The antigen remains undetermined.

Study-wide points: The study identified carriers of CMV plus the relevant HLA from cumulative public TCR beta family frequency. In two of eight donors, the top clonotype was HLA-C-restricted CMV-specific.

TCRdb called the reads again in MiXCR, with one record for every CDR3 protein. The repertoire has 560,000 or so distinct CDR3 sequences, approximately 16% of them found once; the top ten carry about 24%. In germline, CDR1 is LNHDA, CDR2 SQIVND (reference sequence). The CDR3 is 19 amino acids. The ends lost 5 bases at V and 2 bases at J; junction bases unmatched: 9. This sequence was found in a human donor in good health (CMV status not recorded). Some clones in this sample may be carry-over from other donors' samples. Sequenced sample: CD8+ T cells from PBMCs. The chain joins TRBV19 to TRBJ2-2, with 15 nucleotides matching TRBD2. The CDR3: CASSPTRTSGRGNTGELFF. CDR3 bases: TGTGCCAGTAGTCCAACCCGGACTAGCGGGAGGGGAAACACCGGGGAGCTGTTTTTT.